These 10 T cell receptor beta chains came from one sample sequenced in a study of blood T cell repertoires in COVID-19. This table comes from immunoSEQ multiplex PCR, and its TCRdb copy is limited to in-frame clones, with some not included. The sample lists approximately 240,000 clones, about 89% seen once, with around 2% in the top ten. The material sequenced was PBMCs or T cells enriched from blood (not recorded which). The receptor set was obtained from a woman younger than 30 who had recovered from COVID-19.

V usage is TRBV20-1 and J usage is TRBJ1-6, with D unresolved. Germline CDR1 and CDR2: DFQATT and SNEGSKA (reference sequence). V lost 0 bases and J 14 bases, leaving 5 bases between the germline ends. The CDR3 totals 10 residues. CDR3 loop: CSARDEALHF. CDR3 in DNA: TGCAGTGCTAGAGATGAGGCCCTCCACTTT.

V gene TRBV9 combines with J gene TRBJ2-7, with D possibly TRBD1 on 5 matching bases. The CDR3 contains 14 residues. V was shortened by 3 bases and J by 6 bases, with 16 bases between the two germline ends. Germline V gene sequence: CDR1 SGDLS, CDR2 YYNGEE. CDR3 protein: CASSARQSSVEQYF. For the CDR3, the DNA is TGTGCCAGCAGCGCGAGACAGTCCTCGGTCGAGCAGTACTTC.

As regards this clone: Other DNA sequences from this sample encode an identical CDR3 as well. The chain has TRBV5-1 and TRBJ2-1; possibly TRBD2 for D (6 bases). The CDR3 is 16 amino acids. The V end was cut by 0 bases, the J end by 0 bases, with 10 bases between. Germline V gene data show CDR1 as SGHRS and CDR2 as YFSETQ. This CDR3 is CASSLVAGSSYNEQFF. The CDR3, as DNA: TGCGCCAGCAGCTTGGTTGCGGGGAGCTCCTACAATGAGCAGTTCTTC. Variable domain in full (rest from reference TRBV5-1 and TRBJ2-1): KAGVTQTPRYLIKTRGQQVTLSCSPISGHRSVSWYQQTPGQGLQFLFEYFSETQRNKGNFPGRFSGRQFSNSRSEMNVSTLELGDSALYLCASSLVAGSSYNEQFFGPGTRLTVL.

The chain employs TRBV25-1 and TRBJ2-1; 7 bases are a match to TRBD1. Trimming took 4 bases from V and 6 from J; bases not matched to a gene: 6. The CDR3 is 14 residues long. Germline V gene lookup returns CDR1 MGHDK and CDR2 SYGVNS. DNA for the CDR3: TGTGCCAGCAGTGTCGAGGGGGCGGTCAATGAGCAGTTCTTC. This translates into CASSVEGAVNEQFF.

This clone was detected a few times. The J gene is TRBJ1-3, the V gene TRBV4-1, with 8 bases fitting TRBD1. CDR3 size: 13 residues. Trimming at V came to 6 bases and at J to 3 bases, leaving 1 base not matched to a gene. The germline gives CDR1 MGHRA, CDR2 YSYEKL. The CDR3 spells CASRGTGGNTIYF. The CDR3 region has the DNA TGCGCCAGCAGAGGGACAGGTGGAAACACCATATATTTT.

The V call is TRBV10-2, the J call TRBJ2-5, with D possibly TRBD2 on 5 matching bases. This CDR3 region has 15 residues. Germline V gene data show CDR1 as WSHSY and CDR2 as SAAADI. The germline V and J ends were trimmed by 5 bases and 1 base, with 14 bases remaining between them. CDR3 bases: TGCGCCAGCAGTAGGACTTACCAATCCCAAGAGACCCAGTACTTC. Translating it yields CASSRTYQSQETQYF.

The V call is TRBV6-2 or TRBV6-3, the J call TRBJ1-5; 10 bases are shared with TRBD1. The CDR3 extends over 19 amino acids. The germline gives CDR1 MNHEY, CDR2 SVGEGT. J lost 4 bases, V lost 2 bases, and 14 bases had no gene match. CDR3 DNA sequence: TGTGCCAGCAGTTACCCCAGAGGTGCGGGGACAGGGGTGAATCAGCCCCAGCATTTT. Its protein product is CASSYPRGAGTGVNQPQHF.

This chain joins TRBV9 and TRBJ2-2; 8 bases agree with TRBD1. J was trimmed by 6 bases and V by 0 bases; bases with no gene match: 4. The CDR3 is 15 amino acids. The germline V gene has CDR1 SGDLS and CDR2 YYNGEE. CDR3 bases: TGTGCCAGCAGCGTAGGACCACAGGGGGCCGGGGAGCTGTTTTTT. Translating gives CASSVGPQGAGELFF. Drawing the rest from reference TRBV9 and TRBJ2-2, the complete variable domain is DSGVTQTPKHLITATGQRVTLRCSPRSGDLSVYWYQQSLDQGLQFLIQYYNGEERAKGNILERFSAQQFPDLHSELNLSSLELGDSALYFCASSVGPQGAGELFFGEGSRLTVL.

CDR3 region: CASSLEGTNNQPQHF. The CDR3 DNA reads as TGTGCCAGCAGCTTAGAAGGGACAAATAATCAGCCCCAGCATTTT. The chain is built from TRBV7-2 and TRBJ1-5; possible D gene TRBD1, 6 bases. The CDR3 loop spans 15 amino acids. CDR1 is SGHTA, CDR2 FQGNSA, per germline. Trimming shortened V by 1 base and J by 4 bases, and 11 bases separated the two germline ends.

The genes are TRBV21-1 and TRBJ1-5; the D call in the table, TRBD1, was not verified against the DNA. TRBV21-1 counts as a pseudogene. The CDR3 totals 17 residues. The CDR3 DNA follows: TGTGCCAGCAGCAAACGGGACAGGGGGCCGCGGAAGCAGCCCCAGCATTTT. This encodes CASSKRDRGPRKQPQHF.